The entry that follows covers one T cell receptor beta chain sequence. V was trimmed by 3 bases and J by 6 bases, leaving 9 bases between them. The CDR3 contains 12 residues. These data are taken from a study of blood T cell repertoires in COVID-19. Study-level information: COVID-19 samples, acute and convalescent, were from the United States, Italy and Spain. PBMCs, B-cell-depleted T cells, or T cells provided the cDNA or gDNA that made up the material.

Authors' analysis steps: How many nucleated cells were present was estimated from reference gene primer amplification. Some clones are missing from TCRdb's copy, which holds only in-frame ones; the method was immunoSEQ multiplex PCR. The V and J calls and clone size come from that table; D and trimming were worked out from the DNA. The table lists approximately 250,000 clones, around nine tenths of them singletons. This TCR derives from a man aged 35-49 years with active or convalescent COVID-19. The V and J genes are TRBV12-3 or TRBV12-4 and TRBJ2-7, with a weak D call TRBD2 (5 bases). The source material was peripheral blood. CDR3 DNA sequence: TGTGCCAGCAGTTTTGGGAGTTTCGAGCAGTACTTC. Its translation: CASSFGSFEQYF.